The present TCR beta chain was sequenced within a study of Tregs in tolerant kidney transplant recipients. On the study more broadly: The nonmyeloablative bone marrow transplants came from related graft donors, with transient mixed chimerism.

Note on this clone: The read halts 3 residues ahead of the CDR3 end, with the missing end drawn from the germline J gene.

CDR3 length: 12 amino acids. CDR1 and CDR2 (germline): SGHNT, YYREEE (reference sequence). Trimming removed 4 bases from V and 6 bases from J, with 10 bases in between. Using immunoSEQ multiplex PCR, the repertoire was profiled, and TCRdb retains in-frame clones only, with some absent. The sample shows about 30,000 clones, and approximately 15% sits with its ten largest clones. The chain joins TRBV5-4 to TRBJ1-2; D remains unclear. This receptor was identified in a human donor who received a combined kidney and bone marrow transplant. Sequencing was performed on CD8+ T cells from blood, taken before the transplant. Incomplete CDR3 DNA: TGTGCCAGCAGCCTCGAGACACATGGC. Protein sequence: CASSLETHG. The full CDR3 protein is CASSLETHGYTF.